Each of the 16 T cell receptor beta chains below was sequenced from the same sample in a study of blood T cell repertoires in COVID-19. Profiled with immunoSEQ multiplex PCR; TCRdb holds only in-frame clones, not every one. The sample lists 200,000 to 250,000 clones, 80% occurring once. Input material: peripheral blood. The receptors stem from a human donor in a cohort sampled during active COVID-19.

In its sample, this clone was seen many times. V gene TRBV9 combines with J gene TRBJ2-7, with 7 bases lining up with TRBD2. Germline values: CDR1 SGDLS, CDR2 YYNGEE. The V gene end was trimmed by 0 bases and the J gene end by 3 bases; junction bases not matched to a gene: 9. The CDR3 sequence is 16 residues long. The CDR3 DNA follows: TGTGCCAGCAGCGTAGGGGATGCAGCGGGACTCTACGAGCAGTACTTC. Translated: CASSVGDAAGLYEQYF.

The chain is built from TRBV15 and TRBJ2-5; D is uncertain. Germline CDR1 and CDR2: LNHNV and YYDKDF (reference sequence). This CDR3 comprises 18 residues. Trimming pared 5 bases from V and 4 bases from J, leaving 26 bases between. CDR3 protein: CATSVEPFNTVGSETQYF. In DNA form, the CDR3 reads TGTGCCACCAGCGTAGAACCCTTTAATACGGTTGGTTCAGAGACCCAGTACTTC.

The chain has TRBV19 and TRBJ1-4; TRBD1 matches 7 bases. This CDR3 spans 14 amino acids. The germline V gene has CDR1 LNHDA and CDR2 SQIVND (reference sequence). V dropped 6 bases and J dropped 0; count of bases not matched to a gene: 1. Written as DNA, the CDR3 is TGTGCCAGTAGAACAGGGGCAACTAATGAAAAACTGTTTTTT. Protein: CASRTGATNEKLFF.

CDR3 DNA sequence: TGTGCCAGCACACCCCGTTCCAGAGGCAATGAGCAGTTCTTC. It translates to CASTPRSRGNEQFF. The J gene is TRBJ2-1, the V gene TRBV2, with no clear D. Trimming left V 7 bases short and J 6 bases short, with 16 bases between. The CDR3 loop spans 14 amino acids. Germline assignment: CDR1 SNHLY and CDR2 FYNNEI.

This clone was recorded a few times. V gene TRBV11-2 combines with J gene TRBJ2-1, with unresolved D. Trimming pared 2 bases from V and 5 bases from J, leaving 10 bases between. CDR3 length: 14 residues. The V gene's germline CDR1 is SGHAT and CDR2 FQNNGV. The CDR3 bases are TGTGCCAGCAGCTTAAATAACCGGGACAATGAGCAGTTCTTC. Translating it yields CASSLNNRDNEQFF.

The chain is built from TRBV2 and TRBJ1-2, with 7 positions matching TRBD1. Trimming at V came to 4 bases and at J to 2 bases, leaving 4 bases not matched to a gene. This CDR3 has 14 residues. CDR1 is SNHLY, CDR2 FYNNEI, per germline. CDR3 in DNA: TGTGCCAGCAGTGGGGACAGTTTCAACTATGGCTACACCTTC. Protein: CASSGDSFNYGYTF.

The genes are TRBV29-1 and TRBJ1-2; the match to TRBD1 covers 7 bases. Germline CDR1 and CDR2: SQVTM and ANQGSEA. The CDR3 is 13 residues long. J was trimmed by 5 bases and V by 2 bases; bases with no gene match: 5. CDR3 region: CSVENTGEYGYTF. CDR3 bases: TGCAGCGTTGAAAATACAGGGGAATATGGCTACACCTTC.

CDR3 nucleotide sequence: TGTGCCAGCAGTTTGGACAGGGTCACAGATACGCAGTATTTT. It is translated as CASSLDRVTDTQYF. This chain uses TRBV6-5 with TRBJ2-3; 8 nucleotides line up with TRBD1. The CDR3 spans 14 residues. Losses at the gene ends were 4 bases for V and 2 bases for J; bases not matched to a gene: 2. The germline CDR1 and CDR2 sequences are MNHEY and SVGAGI.

As to this clone: Other DNA variants within this sample encode the same CDR3. The chain joins TRBV13 to TRBJ2-3; D not resolved. Germline values: CDR1 PRHDT, CDR2 FYEKMQ (reference sequence). V was clipped by 0 bases and J by 5 bases, with 3 bases between them. The CDR3 is made up of 12 amino acids. CDR3 in DNA: TGTGCCAGCAGCTTAGGCGGAGATACGCAGTATTTT. This codes for CASSLGGDTQYF.

V gene TRBV24-1 combines with J gene TRBJ2-5; 7 bases match TRBD2. Trimming took 9 bases from V and 5 from J; bases not matched to a gene: 5. CDR1 is KGHDR, CDR2 SFDVKD, per germline. The CDR3 contains 12 residues. The CDR3 loop is CATSAGLETQYF. CDR3 nucleotide sequence: TGTGCCACCTCAGCGGGATTGGAGACCCAGTACTTC.

This chain joins TRBV28 and TRBJ2-3; TRBD1 agrees at 11 bases. CDR1 MDHEN and CDR2 SYDVKM come from the germline V gene. This CDR3 has 14 residues. V was pared by 10 bases and J by 3 bases, with 6 bases of the junction left unmatched. Here the CDR3 DNA reads TGTGCCACCGAGGACAGGGGGCGAACAGATACGCAGTATTTT. Translated, it gives CATEDRGRTDTQYF. The full variable domain, with the rest looked up from reference TRBV28 and TRBJ2-3, is DVKVTQSSRYLVKRTGEKVFLECVQDMDHENMFWYRQDPGLGLRLIYFSYDVKMKEKGDIPEGYSVSREKKERFSLILESASTNQTSMYLCATEDRGRTDTQYFGPGTRLTVL.

The V gene is TRBV2, the J gene TRBJ1-5; D remains ambiguous. The CDR3 consists of 17 residues. Deletions cut 0 bases from V and 0 bases from J, with 12 bases between. CDR1 is SNHLY and CDR2 is FYNNEI in the germline V gene. CDR3 nucleotides: TGTGCCAGCAGTGAAGCGCGATCTGAGCTTAGCAATCAGCCCCAGCATTTT. Translation gives CASSEARSELSNQPQHF.

This chain joins TRBV5-1 and TRBJ1-6; D ambiguous. The CDR3 totals 14 residues. Germline V lookup: CDR1 SGHRS, CDR2 YFSETQ. Trimming removed 3 bases from V and 5 bases from J, with 9 bases in between. CDR3 nucleotides: TGCGCCAGCAGCTCGGGGAGCCATAATTCACCCCTCCACTTT. Encoded protein: CASSSGSHNSPLHF.

This clone was seen once. This chain uses TRBV28 with TRBJ2-7; D may be TRBD2 (7 bases). The CDR3 covers 12 residues. V lost 8 bases and J 6 bases, leaving 14 bases between the germline ends. CDR1 and CDR2 from the germline V gene are MDHEN and SYDVKM. This CDR3 reads CASGQGGGEQYF. In DNA form, the CDR3 reads TGTGCCAGCGGGCAAGGGGGGGGCGAGCAGTACTTC.

This rearrangement joins TRBV7-2 to TRBJ1-4; the match to TRBD1 covers 7 bases. Germline V gene lookup returns CDR1 SGHTA and CDR2 FQGNSA. The CDR3 has 14 amino acids. J was trimmed by 8 bases and V by 4 bases; bases with no gene match: 7. The CDR3 region has the DNA TGTGCCAGCAGCTCTGACAGGGCAGAGGAAAAACTGTTTTTT. Encoded protein: CASSSDRAEEKLFF.

V and J are TRBV5-1 and TRBJ2-3; no clear D gene. CDR3 length: 16 residues. V was clipped by 0 bases and J by 1 base, with 12 bases between them. The germline CDR1 and CDR2 sequences are SGHRS and YFSETQ. The chain's CDR3 is CASSLDSVLGTDTQYF. CDR3 bases: TGCGCCAGCAGCTTGGATTCGGTACTGGGCACAGATACGCAGTATTTT.